This entry lists 19 T cell receptor beta chains sequenced from one sample in a study of cytomegalovirus exposure and HLA in healthy donors. The primer mix had 60 Vbeta and 13 Jbeta primers. Clones were read by immunoSEQ multiplex PCR, and TCRdb kept only the in-frame ones, dropping some. The sample shows 200,000 to 250,000 clones, 81% of them seen only once. The sample consisted of PBMCs. Receptor source: a woman aged 60 to 75 in good health and CMV-seropositive.

This rearrangement joins TRBV28 to TRBJ2-5, with D unclear. Trimming stripped 0 bases from V and 4 bases from J, with 12 bases between. The CDR3 is made up of 15 amino acids. Per germline, CDR1 MDHEN and CDR2 SYDVKM. CDR3 loop: CASSLWALGGETQYF. CDR3 nucleotides: TGTGCCAGCAGTTTATGGGCCCTAGGTGGAGAGACCCAGTACTTC. The variable domain in full, completed from reference TRBV28 and TRBJ2-5, reads DVKVTQSSRYLVKRTGEKVFLECVQDMDHENMFWYRQDPGLGLRLIYFSYDVKMKEKGDIPEGYSVSREKKERFSLILESASTNQTSMYLCASSLWALGGETQYFGPGTRLLVL.

The chain joins TRBV30 to TRBJ2-3, with TRBD2 as a possible D gene (7 bases). Per germline, CDR1 GTSNPN and CDR2 SVGIG (reference sequence). The CDR3 totals 15 residues. V lost 3 bases and J 1 base, leaving 14 bases between the germline ends. CDR3 region: CAWSLQGGGTDTQYF. The CDR3 bases are TGTGCCTGGAGCCTACAGGGAGGGGGCACAGATACGCAGTATTTT.

The V call is TRBV5-4, the J call TRBJ2-2, with 7 positions matching TRBD1. Germline CDR1 and CDR2: SGHNT and YYREEE (reference sequence). The CDR3 totals 16 residues. The junction had 6 bases not matched to a gene; V was cut back by 4 bases and J by 0 bases. CDR3 in amino acids: CASSPKGGPNTGELFF. The DNA of the CDR3 is TGTGCCAGCAGCCCAAAAGGGGGCCCGAACACCGGGGAGCTGTTTTTT.

The chain joins TRBV27 to TRBJ1-2; TRBD1 matches 7 bases. Per germline, CDR1 MNHEY and CDR2 SMNVEV (reference sequence). V lost 5 bases to trimming and J lost 8 bases; unmatched junction nucleotides: 11. The CDR3 covers 14 residues. The CDR3 is CASSPGGRFGGYTF. CDR3 bases: TGTGCCAGCAGTCCAGGGGGACGCTTCGGCGGCTACACCTTC.

The rearrangement uses TRBV5-4 and TRBJ1-1, with 7 bases aligning to TRBD1. This CDR3 contains 13 residues. V dropped 4 bases and J dropped 6; count of bases not matched to a gene: 6. Germline CDR1 is SGHNT and CDR2 is YYREEE (reference sequence). As DNA, the CDR3 is TGTGCCAGCAGCCCGACAGGGACTGCTGAAGCTTTCTTT. This gives the protein CASSPTGTAEAFF.

V and J are TRBV10-2 and TRBJ2-5; possible D gene TRBD1, 6 bases. The last part of the DNA fits TRBJ2-7 better; the J call may be wrong. CDR3 size: 15 residues. The germline V gene has CDR1 WSHSY and CDR2 SAAADI. The CDR3 loop reads CASSPKLTGFYEQYF. The CDR3, as DNA: TGCGCCAGCAGTCCCAAACTAACAGGGTTCTACGAGCAGTACTTC.

The chain recombines TRBV9 with TRBJ2-5; D is ambiguous. Germline CDR1 and CDR2: SGDLS and YYNGEE. V was pared by 7 bases and J by 2 bases, with 15 bases between. CDR3 length: 14 amino acids. The CDR3 DNA sequence: TGTGCCAGCGGCCCCGAGGTGAGGCAAGAGACCCAGTACTTC. Protein: CASGPEVRQETQYF. Full variable domain (remainder filled in from reference TRBV9 and TRBJ2-5): DSGVTQTPKHLITATGQRVTLRCSPRSGDLSVYWYQQSLDQGLQFLIQYYNGEERAKGNILERFSAQQFPDLHSELNLSSLELGDSALYFCASGPEVRQETQYFGPGTRLLVL.

The chain recombines TRBV9 with TRBJ2-7; maybe TRBD1 (6 bases). CDR1 is SGDLS, CDR2 YYNGEE, per germline. The CDR3 sequence is 15 residues long. Trimming took 4 bases from V and 7 from J, leaving 21 bases between them. CDR3 DNA: TGTGCCAGCAGCTTAACCGGGACATACACAGAGGAGCAGTACTTC. Its translation is CASSLTGTYTEEQYF.

The chain combines TRBV23-1 with TRBJ2-7, with D perhaps TRBD1 (7 bases). TRBV23-1 carries the ORF label, with uncertain function. The germline V and J ends were trimmed by 11 bases and 3 bases, with 20 bases remaining between them. The CDR3 sequence is 14 residues long. As DNA, the CDR3 is TGCGCCCCTTCGGGGGACAGCCGAAACTACGAGCAGTACTTC. Its protein product is CAPSGDSRNYEQYF.

This clone has only a few counts. The genes are TRBV29-1 and TRBJ2-1, with 8 nucleotides matching TRBD2. Germline V gene data show CDR1 as SQVTM and CDR2 as ANQGSEA. Germline trimming cut 1 base from V and 8 bases from J; bases unmatched to any gene: 10. The CDR3 spans 15 residues. The CDR3 is CSVEGVGGGYYEQFF. The CDR3 nucleotides are TGCAGCGTTGAAGGGGTGGGCGGGGGGTATTATGAGCAGTTCTTC.

This chain connects TRBV14 to TRBJ2-5; D may be TRBD2 (6 bases). CDR1 is SGHDN and CDR2 is FVKESK in the germline V gene. This CDR3 has 13 amino acids. Trimming took off 1 base at V and 4 bases at J, with 7 bases between the two ends. The CDR3 sequence: CASSQGEAETQYF. Written as DNA, the CDR3 is TGTGCCAGCAGCCAAGGGGAGGCAGAGACCCAGTACTTC.

The V gene is TRBV19, the J gene TRBJ2-2; tentative D call: TRBD1 (6 bases). Germline CDR1 reads LNHDA; CDR2 reads SQIVND (reference sequence). CDR3 length: 15 residues. V lost 8 bases and J lost 4, with 17 bases in between. CDR3 protein: CASGTGQTGTGELFF. The CDR3 coding sequence is TGTGCCAGTGGTACCGGACAGACGGGCACCGGGGAGCTGTTTTTT.

This chain connects TRBV11-2 to TRBJ1-2, with D tentatively TRBD1 (6 bases). The CDR3 runs 16 residues. Germline V gives CDR1 SGHAT, CDR2 FQNNGV. Between the trimmed V and J ends, which lost 5 bases and 8 bases, there was a span of 24 bases. DNA of the CDR3: TGTGCCAGCAGCCACAGGGCGGCAGGGAGTTTAATGGGCTACACCTTC. This encodes CASSHRAAGSLMGYTF.

The chain recombines TRBV28 with TRBJ2-7; 9 nucleotides align to TRBD1. The junction had 8 bases not matched to a gene; V was cut back by 3 bases and J by 5 bases. Germline V gene lookup returns CDR1 MDHEN and CDR2 SYDVKM. The CDR3 has 15 amino acids. CDR3 coding DNA: TGTGCCAGCAGTTTCGCTGGGACAGGGATCCACGAGCAGTACTTC. Its protein is CASSFAGTGIHEQYF.

The J gene is TRBJ1-1, the V gene TRBV5-1; D is perhaps TRBD1 (5 bases). This CDR3 has 16 residues. V was trimmed by 6 bases and J by 0 bases, leaving 18 bases between them. Germline values: CDR1 SGHRS, CDR2 YFSETQ. CDR3 sequence: CASTPRGFGMNTEAFF. CDR3 nucleotides: TGCGCCAGCACCCCAAGGGGTTTTGGGATGAACACTGAAGCTTTCTTT.

The chain has TRBV15 and TRBJ2-7, with D uncertain. This CDR3 spans 14 amino acids. CDR1 LNHNV and CDR2 YYDKDF come from the germline V gene (reference sequence). V shed 0 bases and J shed 2 bases, with 8 bases lying between them. CDR3 amino acids: CATSRDQVAYEQYF. CDR3 DNA sequence: TGTGCCACCAGCAGAGATCAGGTGGCCTACGAGCAGTACTTC.

The chain links TRBV7-2 to TRBJ2-5, with 14 bases matching TRBD2. Per the germline V gene, CDR1 is SGHTA and CDR2 is FQGNSA. This CDR3 comprises 16 residues. V shed 4 bases, J shed 4 bases, and the junction held 5 bases outside the gene matches. CDR3 nucleotides: TGTGCCAGCAGCTCGGGACTAGCGGGAGTCGGAGAGACCCAGTACTTC. Protein product: CASSSGLAGVGETQYF. The full variable domain, with the rest looked up from reference TRBV7-2 and TRBJ2-5, is GAGVSQSPSNKVTEKGKDVELRCDPISGHTALYWYRQSLGQGLEFLIYFQGNSAPDKSGLPSDRFSAERTGGSVSTLTIQRTQQEDSAVYLCASSSGLAGVGETQYFGPGTRLLVL.

The rearrangement uses TRBV6-1 and TRBJ2-7; D is perhaps TRBD2 (6 bases). The CDR3 is made up of 15 amino acids. Germline CDR1 and CDR2: MNHNS and SASEGT. Trimming removed 0 bases from V and 0 bases from J, with 9 bases in between. This CDR3 is CASSEAGGTSYEQYF. DNA of the CDR3: TGTGCCAGCAGTGAAGCGGGCGGGACCTCCTACGAGCAGTACTTC.

The chain has TRBV7-6 and TRBJ2-1; D may be TRBD1 (5 bases). The CDR3 is 14 residues long. Germline assignment: CDR1 SGHVS and CDR2 FNYEAQ. V was trimmed by 2 bases and J by 5 bases, leaving 10 bases between them. The CDR3 sequence is CASSLRQSHNEQFF. For the CDR3, the DNA is TGTGCCAGCAGCTTACGACAGTCTCACAATGAGCAGTTCTTC.